This TCR beta chain was identified in a study of OX40 agonist ivuxolimab in advanced cancers. Looking at the study overall: The patients' treatment was ivuxolimab, an agonistic anti-OX40 (CD134) antibody. Patients were infused with ivuxolimab every 2 weeks at 0.01 to 10 mg/kg.

As to this clone: Its antigen is undetermined.

Study findings and constraints: Among patients with partial responses at 0.1-3.0 mg/kg, clonal expansion was among the lowest. In a subset of nonresponders, normalized T-cell clonal expansion was also low.

There are 12 residues in the CDR3. V lost 3 bases, J lost 0 bases, and 2 bases lay in between. The V gene's germline CDR1 is MDHEN and CDR2 SYDVKM. Generated by immunoSEQ multiplex PCR, the TCRdb table keeps only in-frame clones and is missing some. The data show roughly 60,000 clones, 91% seen once. The chain couples TRBV28 to TRBJ1-1; D call uncertain. This sample comprised CD4+ or CD8+ T cells sorted from blood, obtained in a trial of the OX40 agonist ivuxolimab. The TCR originated in an adult with an advanced solid tumor such as melanoma, head and neck, liver or kidney cancer. CDR3 DNA sequence: TGTGCCAGCAGTTTGCTGAACACTGAAGCTTTCTTT. Its protein is CASSLLNTEAFF.